One sample yielded the 30 T cell receptor beta chains listed below, sequenced in a study of shared clonotypes between healthy human individuals. Generated by immunoSEQ multiplex PCR, the TCRdb table keeps only in-frame clones and is missing some. The sample consists of roughly 1,500,000 clones, roughly 98.5% of them appearing once. The sequencing input was naive CD4+ T cells sorted from blood. Sample subset: CD45RA+ positively selected. The receptors come from a man aged 25-45 years in good health.

The genes are TRBV9 and TRBJ2-5; D unclear. V lost 0 bases and J lost 2, with 11 bases in between. There are 15 residues in the CDR3. CDR1 is SGDLS and CDR2 is YYNGEE in the germline V gene. The CDR3 bases are TGTGCCAGCAGCGTAGGTCCCAACGAACAAGAGACCCAGTACTTC. It encodes CASSVGPNEQETQYF.

Comments on this clone: Other DNA sequences in the sample encode the same CDR3. The chain couples TRBV18 to TRBJ2-3; D unresolved. The ends were cut back, 3 bases at V and 2 bases at J, with 6 bases in the middle. The CDR3 sequence is 13 residues long. Germline values: CDR1 KGHSH, CDR2 LQKENI. The CDR3 sequence is CASSPGATDTQYF. The CDR3 coding sequence is TGTGCCAGCTCACCGGGTGCCACAGATACGCAGTATTTT.

The rearrangement joins TRBV28 to TRBJ1-1; a weak D match, TRBD1 (5 bases). V lost 6 bases, J lost 5 bases, and 13 bases lay in between. Germline CDR1 and CDR2: MDHEN and SYDVKM. The CDR3 spans 13 residues. The DNA of the CDR3 is TGTGCCAGCAGCCCAGACAGTATGACTGAAGCTTTCTTT. Amino acids: CASSPDSMTEAFF.

The chain links TRBV5-8 to TRBJ2-7; the D is unclear. The germline gives CDR1 SGHTS, CDR2 YDEGEE. Trimming pared 3 bases from V and 6 bases from J, leaving 13 bases between. The CDR3 contains 13 residues. CDR3 in amino acids: CASSSQQPGEQYF. CDR3 nucleotides: TGTGCCAGCAGCTCTCAGCAACCTGGCGAGCAGTACTTC.

The chain recombines TRBV7-9 with TRBJ2-5; tentatively, D is TRBD1 (5 bases). This CDR3 spans 14 amino acids. Germline V lookup: CDR1 SEHNR, CDR2 FQNEAQ (reference sequence). V was pared by 5 bases and J by 1 base, with 11 bases between. This CDR3 is CASSPGLSQETQYF. DNA for the CDR3: TGTGCCAGCAGCCCAGGGTTATCCCAAGAGACCCAGTACTTC. The full variable domain, completed using reference TRBV7-9 and TRBJ2-5, is DTGVSQNPRHKITKRGQNVTFRCDPISEHNRLYWYRQTLGQGPEFLTYFQNEAQLEKSRLLSDRFSAERPKGSFSTLEIQRTEQGDSAMYLCASSPGLSQETQYFGPGTRLLVL.

In nucleotides, the CDR3 is TGTGCCAGTAGCCGTGAAGGGGCTTTGAACACTGAAGCTTTCTTT. Residues: CASSREGALNTEAFF. The chain joins TRBV19 to TRBJ1-1, with a tentative D call TRBD1 (5 bases). The ends were cut back, 6 bases at V and 0 bases at J, with 14 bases in the middle. The CDR3 extends over 15 amino acids. Germline V CDR1 and CDR2: LNHDA, SQIVND (reference sequence).

This clone was recorded once. The rearrangement links TRBV5-4 to TRBJ2-7; the D gene could be TRBD1 or TRBD2 (5 bases each). CDR1 SGHNT and CDR2 YYREEE come from the germline V gene (reference sequence). The CDR3 is made up of 15 amino acids. With 4 bases removed from V and 2 bases from J, the gap between germline ends came to 16 bases. In DNA form, the CDR3 reads TGTGCCAGCAGCCCCTCTCAGGGAGTGCCCTACGAGCAGTACTTC. It specifies CASSPSQGVPYEQYF.

The gene calls are TRBV7-9 and TRBJ2-7; D possibly corresponds to TRBD2 (5 bases). Trimming stripped 1 base from V and 2 bases from J, with 15 bases between. From germline, CDR1 is SEHNR and CDR2 FQNEAQ (reference sequence). This CDR3 is built from 16 residues. As DNA, the CDR3 is TGTGCCAGCAGCTTAGTCTCATCCGGGATTGCCTACGAGCAGTACTTC. Translating gives CASSLVSSGIAYEQYF.

This clone was counted once. This chain connects TRBV5-6 to TRBJ1-1; D gene uncertain. The V end lost 0 bases, the J end lost 7 bases, and 4 bases lay between the germline ends. Germline V gives CDR1 SGHDT, CDR2 YYEEEE. The CDR3 consists of 11 residues. CDR3 region: CASSLVDEAFF. The DNA of the CDR3 is TGTGCCAGCAGCTTGGTAGATGAAGCTTTCTTT.

The chain combines TRBV7-2 with TRBJ2-3, with 12 bases matching TRBD2. This CDR3 is 16 amino acids long. From germline, CDR1 is SGHTA and CDR2 FQGNSA. Losses at the gene ends were 3 bases for V and 1 base for J; bases not matched to a gene: 2. The CDR3 loop reads CASSFTSGRRTDTQYF. The CDR3 DNA is TGTGCCAGCAGCTTTACTAGCGGGAGGCGCACAGATACGCAGTATTTT.

A word on this clone: This CDR3 is also generated by other DNA sequences in the sample. The chain carries TRBV6-1 and TRBJ2-7; possibly TRBD2 for D (5 bases). Germline V CDR1 and CDR2: MNHNS, SASEGT. The ends were cut back, 5 bases at V and 1 base at J, with 12 bases in the middle. The CDR3 length is 14 residues. The CDR3: CASSRTGNSYEQYF. CDR3 nucleotide sequence: TGTGCCAGCAGTCGGACGGGAAATTCCTACGAGCAGTACTTC.

The rearrangement joins TRBV5-4 to TRBJ1-2; D is uncertain. This CDR3 is 16 amino acids long. CDR1 is SGHNT and CDR2 is YYREEE in the germline V gene (reference sequence). V was clipped by 3 bases and J by 4 bases, with 19 bases between them. This CDR3 is CASSSPGSILRYGYTF. The CDR3 coding sequence is TGTGCCAGCAGCTCCCCGGGGTCCATCTTGCGCTATGGCTACACCTTC.

The gene calls are TRBV19 and TRBJ2-3, with 7 bases lining up with TRBD1. The CDR3 runs to 16 residues. V lost 0 bases to trimming and J lost 0 bases; unmatched junction nucleotides: 3. CDR1 and CDR2 (germline): LNHDA, SQIVND (reference sequence). The CDR3 nucleotides read TGTGCCAGTAGTATAGATTTGACAGGGAGCACAGATACGCAGTATTTT. Protein product: CASSIDLTGSTDTQYF.

This clone was counted a single time. The J gene is TRBJ2-1, the V gene TRBV7-2; D is ambiguous. The V end lost 5 bases, the J end lost 6 bases, and 8 bases lay between the germline ends. CDR3 length: 12 amino acids. CDR1 is SGHTA and CDR2 is FQGNSA in the germline V gene. The chain's CDR3 is CASSPLTNEQFF. The CDR3, as DNA: TGTGCCAGCAGCCCCTTAACCAATGAGCAGTTCTTC.

This rearrangement joins TRBV6-1 to TRBJ1-5; TRBD1 aligns across 8 bases. Germline V gene lookup returns CDR1 MNHNS and CDR2 SASEGT. J was trimmed by 8 bases and V by 4 bases; bases with no gene match: 7. The CDR3 covers 14 residues. CDR3 loop: CASSGRGQGKPQHF. CDR3 bases: TGTGCCAGCAGTGGCCGTGGACAGGGAAAGCCCCAGCATTTT.

The chain combines TRBV7-8 with TRBJ2-1, with D maybe TRBD2 (6 bases). V was shortened by 2 bases and J by 5 bases, with 10 bases between the two germline ends. Germline CDR1 and CDR2: SGHVS and FQNEAQ. This CDR3 has 14 amino acids. For the CDR3, the DNA is TGTGCCAGCAGCTTATATAGCGGAGACAATGAGCAGTTCTTC. Translating gives CASSLYSGDNEQFF.

The chain uses TRBV11-2 and TRBJ2-5; the D is unclear. This CDR3 comprises 14 residues. Germline V gene sequence: CDR1 SGHAT, CDR2 FQNNGV. Trimming pared 2 bases from V and 2 bases from J, leaving 9 bases between. CDR3 amino acids: CASSLIGGQETQYF. DNA of the CDR3: TGTGCCAGCAGCTTAATAGGCGGACAAGAGACCCAGTACTTC.

Here the CDR3 reads CASRLEGASETQYF. The DNA of the CDR3 is TGTGCCAGCCGCCTCGAGGGGGCCTCAGAGACCCAGTACTTC. The chain combines TRBV6-1 with TRBJ2-5; 7 nucleotides agree with TRBD1. The trim removed 8 bases at V and 4 bases at J, leaving 10 bases unmatched. The CDR3 is made up of 14 amino acids. Per the germline V gene, CDR1 is MNHNS and CDR2 is SASEGT.

The V call is TRBV28, the J call TRBJ1-1, with a weak D call TRBD1 (5 bases). This CDR3 has 14 residues. CDR1 and CDR2 from the germline V gene are MDHEN and SYDVKM. V shed 2 bases and J shed 11 bases, with 18 bases lying between them. For the CDR3, the DNA is TGTGCCAGCAGTTTAAGGGGCTTGCCTTTCGGGGCTTTCTTT. Protein product: CASSLRGLPFGAFF. Based on the CDR3 plus reference TRBV28 and TRBJ1-1, the full variable domain is DVKVTQSSRYLVKRTGEKVFLECVQDMDHENMFWYRQDPGLGLRLIYFSYDVKMKEKGDIPEGYSVSREKKERFSLILESASTNQTSMYLCASSLRGLPFGAFFGQGTRLTVV.

This sequence joins TRBV5-1 and TRBJ2-5; D unresolved. Between the trimmed V and J ends, which lost 4 bases and 2 bases, there was a span of 9 bases. Germline loops: CDR1 SGHRS, CDR2 YFSETQ. The CDR3 totals 13 residues. CDR3 sequence (DNA): TGCGCCAGCAGCCAAGAAAATCAAGAGACCCAGTACTTC. Its protein is CASSQENQETQYF.

The chain is built from TRBV28 and TRBJ2-7; no clear D gene. This CDR3 has 11 amino acids. Germline V CDR1 and CDR2: MDHEN, SYDVKM. With 8 bases removed from V and 3 bases from J, the gap between germline ends came to 8 bases. The CDR3 nucleotides read TGTGCCAGCGGATCACGCTACGAGCAGTACTTC. Protein sequence: CASGSRYEQYF.

This rearrangement joins TRBV23-1 to TRBJ2-1; 10 positions match TRBD2. TRBV23-1 qualifies as an ORF whose function is uncertain. The CDR3 extends over 20 amino acids. J lost 0 bases, V lost 5 bases, and 16 bases had no gene match. The chain's CDR3 is CASSSSSSPPSGSSYNEQFF. CDR3 sequence (DNA): TGCGCCAGCAGTAGCTCGTCCTCTCCTCCTAGCGGGAGCTCCTACAATGAGCAGTTCTTC.

In the case of this clone: Distinct nucleotide sequences in the sample also encode this CDR3. The chain carries TRBV9 and TRBJ1-4; D remains unclear. This CDR3 has 13 amino acids. Germline-derived CDR1 and CDR2 are SGDLS and YYNGEE. Trimming left V 0 bases short and J 7 bases short, with 7 bases between. The CDR3: CASSVVPSEKLFF. The CDR3 DNA is TGTGCCAGCAGCGTAGTTCCCTCTGAAAAACTGTTTTTT. Full variable domain (outside the CDR3, taken from reference TRBV9 and TRBJ1-4): DSGVTQTPKHLITATGQRVTLRCSPRSGDLSVYWYQQSLDQGLQFLIQYYNGEERAKGNILERFSAQQFPDLHSELNLSSLELGDSALYFCASSVVPSEKLFFGSGTQLSVL.

The chain recombines TRBV19 with TRBJ1-2, with 8 bases that match TRBD1. V dropped 4 bases and J dropped 5; count of bases not matched to a gene: 6. CDR3 length: 14 residues. Germline values: CDR1 LNHDA, CDR2 SQIVND (reference sequence). The CDR3 region is CASSTGTGVYGYTF. The DNA of the CDR3 is TGTGCCAGTAGTACCGGGACAGGCGTGTATGGCTACACCTTC. The complete variable domain, with remaining parts taken from reference TRBV19 and TRBJ1-2, reads DGGITQSPKYLFRKEGQNVTLSCEQNLNHDAMYWYRQDPGQGLRLIYYSQIVNDFQKGDIAEGYSVSREKKESFPLTVTSAQKNPTAFYLCASSTGTGVYGYTFGSGTRLTVV.

V usage is TRBV19 and J usage is TRBJ2-3; a weak D match, TRBD1 (6 bases). With 3 bases removed from V and 1 base from J, the gap between germline ends came to 11 bases. The CDR3 consists of 15 residues. Germline assignment: CDR1 LNHDA and CDR2 SQIVND (reference sequence). For the CDR3, the DNA is TGTGCCAGTAGTATCTCCAGGACAGGCACAGATACGCAGTATTTT. Translation: CASSISRTGTDTQYF.

A note on this clone: The identical CDR3 is also encoded by other nucleotide sequences in the sample. This sequence joins TRBV18 and TRBJ1-2, with unresolved D. V dropped 2 bases and J dropped 1 base, with 5 bases sitting between them. Looked up from germline, CDR1 is KGHSH and CDR2 is LQKENI. The CDR3 contains 13 residues. The CDR3 DNA follows: TGTGCCAGCTCACCAGGGGTTAACTATGGCTACACCTTC. Its translation is CASSPGVNYGYTF.

CDR3 region: CASSWGQGITSSGANVLTF. The CDR3 DNA reads TGTGCCAGCAGCTGGGGACAGGGAATAACGAGCTCTGGGGCCAACGTCCTGACTTTC. The chain carries TRBV5-4 and TRBJ2-6, with TRBD1 matching over 9 bases. The CDR3 spans 19 residues. Trimming at V came to 3 bases and at J to 0 bases, leaving 10 bases not matched to a gene. The V gene's germline CDR1 is SGHNT and CDR2 YYREEE (reference sequence).

The V gene is TRBV15, the J gene TRBJ1-3, with D tentatively TRBD1 (6 bases). The CDR3 spans 13 residues. The V end was cut by 8 bases, the J end by 5 bases, with 13 bases between. The germline CDR1 and CDR2 sequences are LNHNV and YYDKDF (reference sequence). The CDR3 DNA reads as TGTGCCACCGGGAGGAGGGACAGAAACACCATATATTTT. The encoded protein is CATGRRDRNTIYF.

J is TRBJ2-1 and V is TRBV29-1; no clear D. The germline V gene encodes CDR1 SQVTM and CDR2 ANQGSEA. The germline V and J ends were trimmed by 7 bases and 6 bases, with 13 bases remaining between them. The CDR3 has 12 amino acids. The CDR3 DNA reads TGCAGCGCTGGGTCCGTGGGCAATGAGCAGTTCTTC. The encoded protein is CSAGSVGNEQFF.

V gene TRBV30 combines with J gene TRBJ2-3, with 12 nucleotides matching TRBD2. From germline, CDR1 is GTSNPN and CDR2 SVGIG (reference sequence). V was pared by 5 bases and J by 7 bases, with 4 bases of the junction left unmatched. The length of the CDR3 is 13 residues. The CDR3 DNA reads as TGTGCCTGGTCGACTAGCGGGAGTTATACGCAGTATTTT. Translating it yields CAWSTSGSYTQYF.